This T cell receptor (beta chain) stems from a study of CXCR3-negative and CXCR3-positive naive CD8 T cells. Notes on the study in general: When CXCR3-positive naive cells were set against CXCR3-negative naive cells, the former had more hydrophobic TRB CDR3s. Similarly elevated diversity marked both naive subsets, with memory CD8+ cells showing far lower diversity. CXCR3-negative and CXCR3-positive naive cells shared comparable TRBV-TRBJ usage, but memory cells did not.

The CDR3 totals 11 residues. Carrying UMI labels, the TRB cDNA libraries were prepared through 5' RACE. One entry per CDR3 protein, without DNA, is what TCRdb gives after re-calling the 5' RACE reads. The sample table sets out about 90,000 distinct CDR3 sequences. To note about this clonotype: Its antigen remains unidentified.

This TCR was recovered from a human donor in good health. Some clones in this sample may be carry-over from other donors' samples. Material for sequencing was naive CXCR3+ CD8+ T cells from blood. Documented subset: CD45RO-CCR7+CD27+CD95- naive CD8+ T cells expressing CXCR3 (TNR3+). V usage is TRBV12-3 or TRBV12-4 and J usage is TRBJ2-2. CDR3: CASSLNGELFF.